What follows are 15 T cell receptor beta chains derived from one specimen sequenced in a study of CD8+CD57+ T cells in acquired aplastic anemia. Genomic DNA templated the TCR beta VDJ and CDR3 profiling. TCRdb reprocessed the reads with MiXCR, giving one entry per CDR3 protein. Found here are around 500,000 distinct CDR3 sequences, over 25% of them singletons; the top ten hold 0.82%. Only patients with CD8+CD57+ cell expansion on flow cytometry were chosen for sequencing. The sample was sorted CD4+, CD8+, or CD8+CD57+ T cells (not recorded which) from PBMCs. These receptor sequences come from a human donor with aplastic anemia.

The genes are TRBV9 and TRBJ2-5; D not resolved. V was clipped by 1 base and J by 4 bases, with 11 bases between them. Germline CDR1 and CDR2: SGDLS and YYNGEE. This CDR3 has 14 amino acids. The CDR3 protein is CASSVRSRGETQYF. Here the CDR3 DNA reads TGTGCCAGCAGCGTACGAAGTAGAGGAGAGACCCAGTACTTC. Full variable domain (remainder filled in from reference TRBV9 and TRBJ2-5): DSGVTQTPKHLITATGQRVTLRCSPRSGDLSVYWYQQSLDQGLQFLIQYYNGEERAKGNILERFSAQQFPDLHSELNLSSLELGDSALYFCASSVRSRGETQYFGPGTRLLVL.

This clonotype was picked up many times. The gene calls are TRBV19 and TRBJ2-1, with unresolved D. V was cut by 5 bases and J by 0 bases, with 11 bases left in between. Germline V gene lookup returns CDR1 LNHDA and CDR2 SQIVND (reference sequence). The CDR3 totals 15 residues. CDR3 loop: CASSPFGHSYNEQFF. CDR3 DNA sequence: TGTGCCAGTAGTCCCTTTGGGCACTCCTACAATGAGCAGTTCTTC.

The chain uses TRBV6-5 and TRBJ1-1; D unclear. CDR3 size: 13 residues. The germline V gene has CDR1 MNHEY and CDR2 SVGAGI. The V and J ends lost 2 bases and 3 bases respectively, with 7 bases between them. The chain's CDR3 is CASSYLGDTEAFF. The CDR3 DNA reads TGTGCCAGCAGTTACCTGGGAGACACTGAAGCTTTCTTT.

The chain joins TRBV2 to TRBJ2-1; 11 nucleotides align to TRBD2. Per the germline V gene, CDR1 is SNHLY and CDR2 is FYNNEI. The CDR3 runs to 14 residues. Losses at the gene ends were 7 bases for V and 10 bases for J; bases not matched to a gene: 9. The CDR3 loop is CASTVAGGPGEQFF. The DNA of the CDR3 is TGTGCCAGCACCGTAGCGGGGGGGCCGGGGGAGCAGTTCTTC.

The gene calls are TRBV20-1 and TRBJ2-7; TRBD2 aligns across 12 bases. Germline CDR1 is DFQATT and CDR2 is SNEGSKA (reference sequence). The CDR3 is 14 residues long. Germline trimming cut 6 bases from V and 0 bases from J; bases unmatched to any gene: 3. CDR3 sequence reads: CSAPTSGSSYEQYF. In nucleotides, the CDR3 is TGCAGTGCCCCGACTAGCGGGAGCTCCTACGAGCAGTACTTC.

This chain joins TRBV19 and TRBJ1-4, with 7 bases fitting TRBD1. The CDR3 has 13 residues. Germline values: CDR1 LNHDA, CDR2 SQIVND (reference sequence). V shed 5 bases and J 7 bases; nucleotides not matched to a gene: 4. The CDR3: CASSPTGAEKLFF. The CDR3 DNA follows: TGTGCCAGTAGTCCTACAGGGGCTGAAAAACTGTTTTTT.

This clonotype has a handful of counts. A much larger clone sits a single nucleotide away, making a read error possible. CDR3 DNA: TGTACCAGCAGCCTTCTTGTCGAGCCTTCCTACGAGCAGTACTTC. Translating it yields CTSSLLVEPSYEQYF. The J gene is TRBJ2-7, the V gene TRBV2, with unresolved D. Per germline, CDR1 SNHLY and CDR2 FYNNEI. The CDR3 sequence is 15 residues long.

The rearrangement links TRBV7-6 to TRBJ2-7, with 9 positions matching TRBD2. The CDR3 consists of 17 residues. V trimming: 2 bases; J trimming: 4 bases; junction bases outside the gene matches: 12. The germline V gene encodes CDR1 SGHVS and CDR2 FNYEAQ. The CDR3 reads CASSLSSGSGGDYEQYF. The DNA of the CDR3 is TGTGCCAGCAGCTTAAGTTCCGGTAGCGGGGGAGATTACGAGCAGTACTTC.

This clonotype was picked up many times. This chain links TRBV19 with TRBJ2-1; D is ambiguous. The CDR3 length is 13 residues. Germline V CDR1 and CDR2: LNHDA, SQIVND (reference sequence). V shed 10 bases and J shed 0 bases, with 10 bases lying between them. The CDR3 nucleotides are TGTGCCACCCAATATAGCTCCTACAATGAGCAGTTCTTC. Translated, it gives CATQYSSYNEQFF.

There are many counts of this clonotype. This chain joins TRBV6-1 and TRBJ1-2, with D unclear. In germline, CDR1 is MNHNS, CDR2 SASEGT. V lost 6 bases and J 4 bases, leaving 12 bases between the germline ends. This CDR3 contains 13 residues. The CDR3 coding sequence is TGTGCCAGCAGATCCGGCTGGGGCTATGGCTACACCTTC. Protein sequence: CASRSGWGYGYTF.

This clonotype was detected a few times. Since a much larger clone is just one base distant, this may be a read error. V and J are TRBV2 and TRBJ2-7, with 9 bases aligning to TRBD1. The CDR3 spans 15 residues. CDR1 and CDR2 from the germline V gene are SNHLY and FYNNEI. This CDR3 is CASGDHRGLVREQYF. CDR3 coding DNA: TGTGCCAGCGGTGATCACAGGGGGCTAGTCCGCGAGCAGTACTTC.

This clonotype was seen repeatedly, ten times or more. J is TRBJ1-6 and V is TRBV5-1; D is possibly TRBD1 (5 bases). The ends were cut back, 4 bases at V and 8 bases at J, with 13 bases in the middle. Per germline, CDR1 SGHRS and CDR2 YFSETQ. The CDR3 totals 14 residues. CDR3: CASSDQGNHSPLHF. The CDR3 DNA reads as TGCGCCAGCAGCGATCAGGGAAATCATTCACCCCTCCACTTT.

The sample holds many counts of this clonotype. The CDR3 here is CASSIDKGSPLHF. The CDR3 nucleotides are TGTGCCAGTAGTATAGATAAGGGTTCACCCCTCCACTTT. The rearrangement joins TRBV19 to TRBJ1-6; no clear D. The CDR3 is 13 residues long. Germline values: CDR1 LNHDA, CDR2 SQIVND (reference sequence). V was pared by 0 bases and J by 9 bases, with 6 bases between.

On this clonotype: A much larger clone lies one base from this, so it may be a read error. The rearrangement joins TRBV15 to TRBJ2-1; D not resolved. The CDR3 has 13 amino acids. Trimming cost V 11 bases and J 0 bases, with 11 bases left between them. Germline CDR1 LNHNV, CDR2 YYDKDF (reference sequence). The CDR3 spells CAEARSSYNEQFF. CDR3 in DNA: TGTGCCGAGGCCAGGAGCTCCTACAATGAGCAGTTCTTC.

This clonotype occurred a few times. V and J are TRBV5-1 and TRBJ2-3; TRBD2 agrees at 7 bases. This CDR3 region has 14 residues. The V and J ends lost 4 bases and 2 bases, in that order; junction bases with no gene match: 4. Per germline, CDR1 SGHRS and CDR2 YFSETQ. The DNA of the CDR3 is TGCGCCAGCAGCGCTAGCGGTGACACAGATACGCAGTATTTT. It encodes CASSASGDTDTQYF.